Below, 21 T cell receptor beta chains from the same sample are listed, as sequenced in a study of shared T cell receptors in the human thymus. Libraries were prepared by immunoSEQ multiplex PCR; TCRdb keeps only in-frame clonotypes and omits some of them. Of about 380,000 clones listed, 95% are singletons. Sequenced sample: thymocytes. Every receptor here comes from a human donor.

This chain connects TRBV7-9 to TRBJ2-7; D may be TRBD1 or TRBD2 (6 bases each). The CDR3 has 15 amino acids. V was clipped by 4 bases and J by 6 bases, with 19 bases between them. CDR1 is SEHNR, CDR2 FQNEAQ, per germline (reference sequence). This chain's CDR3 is CASSSPGADQSEQYF. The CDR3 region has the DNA TGTGCCAGCAGCTCCCCGGGGGCAGACCAGAGCGAGCAGTACTTC.

The CDR3 protein is CARRGPETSYGYTF. The CDR3 DNA reads as TGTGCAAGACGGGGACCTGAGACGTCCTATGGCTACACCTTC. V is TRBV28 and J is TRBJ1-2; tentatively, D is TRBD1 (5 bases). Germline loops: CDR1 MDHEN, CDR2 SYDVKM. This CDR3 has 14 amino acids.

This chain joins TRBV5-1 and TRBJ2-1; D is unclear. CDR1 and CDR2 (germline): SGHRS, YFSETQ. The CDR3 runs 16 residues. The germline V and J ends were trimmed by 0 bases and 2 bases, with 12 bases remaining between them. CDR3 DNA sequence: TGCGCCAGCAGCTTGGATGGGGTAGGGACCTACAATGAGCAGTTCTTC. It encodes CASSLDGVGTYNEQFF. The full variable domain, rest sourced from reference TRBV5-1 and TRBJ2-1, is KAGVTQTPRYLIKTRGQQVTLSCSPISGHRSVSWYQQTPGQGLQFLFEYFSETQRNKGNFPGRFSGRQFSNSRSEMNVSTLELGDSALYLCASSLDGVGTYNEQFFGPGTRLTVL.

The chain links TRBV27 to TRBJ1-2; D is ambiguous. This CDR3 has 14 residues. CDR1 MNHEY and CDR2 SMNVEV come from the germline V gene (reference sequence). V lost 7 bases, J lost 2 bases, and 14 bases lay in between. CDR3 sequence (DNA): TGTGCCAGCAAAAACCCGGGTGCCAACTATGGCTACACCTTC. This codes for CASKNPGANYGYTF.

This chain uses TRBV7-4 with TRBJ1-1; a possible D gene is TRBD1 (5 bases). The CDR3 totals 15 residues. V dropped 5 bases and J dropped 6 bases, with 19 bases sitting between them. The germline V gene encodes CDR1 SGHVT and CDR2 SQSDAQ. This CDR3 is CASSPPWALRAEAFF. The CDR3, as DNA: TGTGCCAGCAGCCCTCCGTGGGCGCTCAGGGCTGAAGCTTTCTTT.

The CDR3 sequence is CASSLPREDTEAFF. CDR3 DNA sequence: TGTGCCAGCAGCTTACCCAGGGAGGACACTGAAGCTTTCTTT. The chain combines TRBV11-2 with TRBJ1-1; maybe TRBD1 (5 bases). V lost 2 bases, J lost 3 bases, and 10 bases lay in between. The CDR3 totals 14 residues. CDR1 SGHAT and CDR2 FQNNGV come from the germline V gene.

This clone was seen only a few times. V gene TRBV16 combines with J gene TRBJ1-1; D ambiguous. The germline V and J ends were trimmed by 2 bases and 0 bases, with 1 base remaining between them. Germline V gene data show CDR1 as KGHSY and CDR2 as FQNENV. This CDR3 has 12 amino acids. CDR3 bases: TGTGCCAGCAGCCAAGTGAACACTGAAGCTTTCTTT. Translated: CASSQVNTEAFF.

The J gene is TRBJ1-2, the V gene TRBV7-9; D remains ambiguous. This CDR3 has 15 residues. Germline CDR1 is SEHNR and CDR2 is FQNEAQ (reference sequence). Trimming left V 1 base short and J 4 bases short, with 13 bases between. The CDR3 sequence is CASSLVDRPVYGYTF. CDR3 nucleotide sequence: TGTGCCAGCAGCTTAGTGGATAGGCCAGTCTATGGCTACACCTTC.

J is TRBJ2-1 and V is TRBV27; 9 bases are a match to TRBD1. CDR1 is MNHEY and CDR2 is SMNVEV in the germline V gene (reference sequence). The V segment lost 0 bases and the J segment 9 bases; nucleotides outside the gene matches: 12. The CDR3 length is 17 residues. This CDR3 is CASSLSRQGVRGSEQFF. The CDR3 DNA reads TGTGCCAGCAGTTTATCCCGACAGGGGGTTAGGGGTAGTGAGCAGTTCTTC.

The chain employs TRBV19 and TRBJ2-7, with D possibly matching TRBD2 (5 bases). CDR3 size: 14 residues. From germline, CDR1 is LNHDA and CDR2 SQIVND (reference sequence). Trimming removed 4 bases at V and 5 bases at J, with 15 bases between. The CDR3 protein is CASSTSLGANEQYF. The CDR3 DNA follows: TGTGCCAGTAGTACCTCACTAGGAGCAAACGAGCAGTACTTC.

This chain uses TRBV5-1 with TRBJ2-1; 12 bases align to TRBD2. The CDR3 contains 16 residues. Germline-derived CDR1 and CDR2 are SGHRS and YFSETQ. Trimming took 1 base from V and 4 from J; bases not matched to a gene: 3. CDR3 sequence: CASSLTSGRPYNEQFF. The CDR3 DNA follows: TGCGCCAGCAGCTTGACTAGCGGGAGGCCTTACAATGAGCAGTTCTTC.

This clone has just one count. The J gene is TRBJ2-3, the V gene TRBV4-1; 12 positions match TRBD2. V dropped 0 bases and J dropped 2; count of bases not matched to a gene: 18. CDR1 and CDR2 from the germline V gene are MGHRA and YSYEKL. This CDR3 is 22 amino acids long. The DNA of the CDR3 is TGCGCCAGCAGCCAAGATCAGACGGAGACTAGCGGGAGTTTCGACCCCACAGATACGCAGTATTTT. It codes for CASSQDQTETSGSFDPTDTQYF.

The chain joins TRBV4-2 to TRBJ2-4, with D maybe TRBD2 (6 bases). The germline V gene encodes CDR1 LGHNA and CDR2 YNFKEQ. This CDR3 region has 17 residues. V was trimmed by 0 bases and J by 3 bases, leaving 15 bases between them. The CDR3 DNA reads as TGTGCCAGCAGCCAAGATTTTGCTAGCGTGGACAAAAACATTCAGTACTTC. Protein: CASSQDFASVDKNIQYF.

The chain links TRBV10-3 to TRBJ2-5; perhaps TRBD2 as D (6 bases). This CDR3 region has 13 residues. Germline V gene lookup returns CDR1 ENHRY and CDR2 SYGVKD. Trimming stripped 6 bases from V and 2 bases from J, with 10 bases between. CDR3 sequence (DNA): TGTGCCATCAGCGGGAGTCAGCAAGAGACCCAGTACTTC. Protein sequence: CAISGSQQETQYF.

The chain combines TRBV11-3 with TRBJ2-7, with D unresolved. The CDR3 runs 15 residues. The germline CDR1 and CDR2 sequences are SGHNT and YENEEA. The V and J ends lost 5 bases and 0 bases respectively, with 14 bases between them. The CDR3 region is CASSPGQASSYEQYF. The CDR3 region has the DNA TGTGCCAGCAGCCCCGGGCAGGCGAGCTCCTACGAGCAGTACTTC.

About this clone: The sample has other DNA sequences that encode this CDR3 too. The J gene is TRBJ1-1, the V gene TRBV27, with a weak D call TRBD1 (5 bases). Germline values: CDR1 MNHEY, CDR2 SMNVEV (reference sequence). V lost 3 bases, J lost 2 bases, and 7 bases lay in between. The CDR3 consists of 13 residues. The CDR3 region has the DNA TGTGCCAGCAGTTTGAGGGGCAACACTGAAGCTTTCTTT. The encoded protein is CASSLRGNTEAFF.

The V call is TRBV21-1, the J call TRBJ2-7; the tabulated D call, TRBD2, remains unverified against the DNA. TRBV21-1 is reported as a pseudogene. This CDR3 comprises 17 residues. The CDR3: CASSLTPRREGPYEQYF. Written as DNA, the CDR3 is TGTGCCAGCAGCCTGACCCCAAGGCGGGAGGGCCCCTACGAGCAGTACTTC.

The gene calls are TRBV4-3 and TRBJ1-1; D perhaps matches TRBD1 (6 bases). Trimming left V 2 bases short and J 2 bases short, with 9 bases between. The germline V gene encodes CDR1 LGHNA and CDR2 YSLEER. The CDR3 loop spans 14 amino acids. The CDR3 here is CASSQKQGNTEAFF. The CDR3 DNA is TGCGCCAGCAGCCAAAAACAGGGTAACACTGAAGCTTTCTTT.

Here the CDR3 reads CASRIGDEQFF. CDR3 DNA: TGCGCCAGCAGGATCGGCGATGAGCAGTTCTTC. This chain links TRBV5-1 with TRBJ2-1; D uncertain. The ends were cut back, 5 bases at V and 8 bases at J, with 8 bases in the middle. The CDR3 covers 11 residues. CDR1 is SGHRS, CDR2 YFSETQ, per germline.

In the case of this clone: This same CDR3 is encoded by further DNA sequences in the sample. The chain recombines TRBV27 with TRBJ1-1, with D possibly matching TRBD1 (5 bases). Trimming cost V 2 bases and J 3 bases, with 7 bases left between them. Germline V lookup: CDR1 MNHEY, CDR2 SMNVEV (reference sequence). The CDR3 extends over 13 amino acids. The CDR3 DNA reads TGTGCCAGCAGTTTAGGGGGGGACACTGAAGCTTTCTTT. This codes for CASSLGGDTEAFF.

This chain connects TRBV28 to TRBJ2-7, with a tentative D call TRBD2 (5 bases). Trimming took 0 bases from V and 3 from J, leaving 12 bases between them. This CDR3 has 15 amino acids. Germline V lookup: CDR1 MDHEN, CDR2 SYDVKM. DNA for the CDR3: TGTGCCAGCAGTTTATGGGGTCGGAGGTACTACGAGCAGTACTTC. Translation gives CASSLWGRRYYEQYF.